This T cell receptor (beta chain) came from a study of shared clonotypes between healthy human individuals. A note on this clone: Other nucleotide sequences in the sample specify the same CDR3.

CD45RO negativity and positive selection for CCR7 defined naive CD8 cells, a population that excluded terminally differentiated effector memory CD45RA+ cells. Profiling relied on immunoSEQ multiplex PCR, and the TCRdb table lists in-frame clones only, not all of them. This table holds over 2,000,000 clones, about 94% found once. Germline CDR1 is LNHDA and CDR2 is SQIVND (reference sequence). The CDR3 extends over 15 amino acids. V gave up 3 bases and J gave up 2 bases, with 11 bases separating them. This clonotype originated in a man between 18 and 29 years old in good health. Some clones in this sample may be carry-over from other donors' samples. The material sequenced was naive CD8+ T cells from PBMCs. The chain carries TRBV19 and TRBJ2-1; no clear D gene. The CDR3 protein is CASSIGPGTYNEQFF. CDR3 nucleotide sequence: TGTGCCAGTAGTATCGGGCCGGGCACCTACAATGAGCAGTTCTTC.